This entry is about one TCR beta chain. These data originate in a study of shared clonotypes between healthy human individuals. V lost 2 bases to trimming and J lost 3 bases, with 16 bases between them. In germline, CDR1 is MNHNS, CDR2 SASEGT. The CDR3 is 16 residues long. Sequenced by immunoSEQ multiplex PCR; TCRdb stores in-frame clones only, minus some. The table records 2 million to 2.5 million clones, approximately 94% of them present only once. Sequences were obtained from naive CD4+ T cells sorted from blood. Subset reported: CD45RA+ positively selected. The V and J genes are TRBV6-1 and TRBJ2-5; D remains unclear. The receptor was derived from a man between 18 and 29 years old in good health. The CDR3 region has the DNA TGTGCCAGCAGTGAACGAGGCGGACCATTAAAAGAGACCCAGTACTTC. This encodes CASSERGGPLKETQYF.